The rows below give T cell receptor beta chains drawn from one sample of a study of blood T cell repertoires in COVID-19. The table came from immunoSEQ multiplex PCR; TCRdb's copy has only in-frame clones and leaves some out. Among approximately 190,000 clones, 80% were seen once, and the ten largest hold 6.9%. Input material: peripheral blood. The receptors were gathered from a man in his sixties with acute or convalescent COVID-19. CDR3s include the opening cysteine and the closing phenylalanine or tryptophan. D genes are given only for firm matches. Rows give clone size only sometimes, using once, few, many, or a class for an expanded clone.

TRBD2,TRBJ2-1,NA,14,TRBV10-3,CAIRGTSGYNEQFF,TGTGCCATCAGGGGGACTAGCGGCTACAATGAGCAGTTCTTC
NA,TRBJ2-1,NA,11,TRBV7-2,CASSSGNEQFF,TGTGCCAGCAGCAGCGGCAATGAGCAGTTCTTC
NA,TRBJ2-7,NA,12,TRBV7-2,CASSLINYEQYF,TGTGCCAGCAGCTTAATCAACTACGAGCAGTACTTC
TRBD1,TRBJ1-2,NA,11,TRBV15,CATSSGTAITF,TGTGCCACCAGCAGCGGGACAGCGATTACCTTC
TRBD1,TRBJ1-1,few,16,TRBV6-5,CASSFLPGQGNTEAFF,TGTGCCAGCAGTTTCTTACCGGGACAGGGGAACACTGAAGCTTTCTTT
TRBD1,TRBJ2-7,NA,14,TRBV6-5,CASSWTGGVDEQYF,TGTGCCAGCAGTTGGACAGGGGGAGTTGACGAGCAGTACTTC
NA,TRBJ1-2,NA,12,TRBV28,CASRKDSPGYTF,TGTGCCAGCAGAAAGGACAGCCCGGGCTACACCTTC
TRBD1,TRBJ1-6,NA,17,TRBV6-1,CASSEVDRVSYNSPLHF,TGTGCCAGCAGTGAAGTGGACAGGGTCTCCTATAATTCACCCCTCCACTTT
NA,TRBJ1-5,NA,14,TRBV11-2,CASSLDRSEQPQHF,TGTGCCAGCAGCTTAGATAGGAGTGAGCAGCCCCAGCATTTT
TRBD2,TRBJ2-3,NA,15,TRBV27,CASMTTSGSADTQYF,TGTGCCAGCATGACGACTAGCGGGAGTGCAGATACGCAGTATTTT
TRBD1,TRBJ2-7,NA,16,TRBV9,CASSREPGQGAGEQYF,TGTGCCAGCTCGAGAGAACCGGGACAGGGTGCGGGCGAGCAGTACTTC
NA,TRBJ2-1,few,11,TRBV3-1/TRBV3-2,CASSLYNEQFF,TGTGCCAGCAGCCTATACAATGAGCAGTTCTTC
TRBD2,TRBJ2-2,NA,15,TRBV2,CASSRGGSNTGELFF,TGTGCCAGCAGCCGGGGGGGGAGTAACACCGGGGAGCTGTTTTTT
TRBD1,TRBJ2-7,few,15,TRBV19,CASSKRTGGLWEQYF,TGTGCCAGTAGTAAGAGGACAGGGGGCCTCTGGGAGCAGTACTTC
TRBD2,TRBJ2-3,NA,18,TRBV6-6,CASSPWVDSGRGTDTQYF,TGTGCCAGCAGTCCCTGGGTCGATAGCGGGAGAGGGACAGATACGCAGTATTTT
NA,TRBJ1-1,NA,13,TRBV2,CASSGTDFTEAFF,TGTGCCAGCAGTGGGACGGACTTCACTGAAGCTTTCTTT
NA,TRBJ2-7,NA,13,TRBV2,CASSGVTGYEQYF,TGTGCCAGCAGTGGTGTCACAGGCTACGAGCAGTACTTC
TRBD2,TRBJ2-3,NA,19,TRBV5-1,CASSPAVGLGFLGTDTQYF,TGCGCCAGCAGCCCTGCCGTGGGACTAGGTTTCCTGGGCACAGATACGCAGTATTTT
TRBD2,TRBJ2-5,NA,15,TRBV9,CPPRPHRRGGETQYF,TGTCCCCCCCGCCCTCACCGGCGGGGGGGGGAGACCCAGTACTTC
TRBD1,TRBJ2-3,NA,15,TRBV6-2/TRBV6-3,CASSYWGQGTDTQYF,TGTGCCAGCAGTTACTGGGGACAGGGGACTGATACGCAGTATTTT
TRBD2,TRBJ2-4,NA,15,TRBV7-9,CASSHTGGLVNIQYF,TGTGCCAGCAGCCATACCGGGGGACTAGTTAACATTCAGTACTTC
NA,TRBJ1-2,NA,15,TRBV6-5,CASSYDGVGGVGYTF,TGTGCCAGCAGTTACGATGGGGTGGGGGGAGTTGGCTACACCTTC
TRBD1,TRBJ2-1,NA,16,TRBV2,CAKEEGTGGAYNEQFF,TGTGCCAAAGAAGAAGGGACAGGGGGCGCCTACAATGAGCAGTTCTTC
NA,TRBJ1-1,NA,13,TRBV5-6,CASSSGTLPEAFF,TGTGCCAGCAGCTCCGGGACTTTACCTGAAGCTTTCTTT
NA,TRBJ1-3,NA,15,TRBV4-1,CASSQGGTYGNTIYF,TGCGCCAGCAGCCAAGGCGGGACGTATGGAAACACCATATATTTT
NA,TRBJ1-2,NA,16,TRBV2,CASREGRGIQNYGYTF,TGTGCCAGCAGGGAAGGACGGGGGATTCAAAACTATGGCTACACCTTC
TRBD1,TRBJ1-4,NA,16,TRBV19,CASSTRTTGDNEKLFF,TGTGCCAGTAGTACGAGAACGACAGGGGATAATGAAAAACTGTTTTTT
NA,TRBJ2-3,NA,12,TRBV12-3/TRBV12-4,CASSEVADTQYF,TGTGCCAGCAGTGAGGTGGCAGATACGCAGTATTTT
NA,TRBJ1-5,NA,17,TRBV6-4,CASSVVQGPYSNQPQHF,TGTGCCAGCAGTGTGGTACAGGGACCCTATAGCAATCAGCCCCAGCATTTT
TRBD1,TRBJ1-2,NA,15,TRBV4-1,CASSPSGTAIYGYTF,TGCGCCAGCAGCCCTTCCGGGACAGCTATCTATGGCTACACCTTC
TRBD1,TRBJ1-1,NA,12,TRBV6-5,CASSSGGTEAFF,TGTGCCAGCAGCTCAGGGGGCACTGAAGCTTTCTTT
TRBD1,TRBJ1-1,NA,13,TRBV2,CASRDRGLSEAFF,TGTGCCAGCAGAGACAGGGGGCTCAGTGAAGCTTTCTTT
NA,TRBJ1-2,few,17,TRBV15,CATSRDVGEVAGAGYTF,TGTGCCACCAGCAGAGATGTGGGGGAGGTAGCGGGTGCTGGCTACACCTTC
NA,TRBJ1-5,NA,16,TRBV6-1,CASSDDYRVSNQPQHF,TGTGCCAGCAGTGATGATTACAGGGTCAGTAATCAGCCCCAGCATTTT
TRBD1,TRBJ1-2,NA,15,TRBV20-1,CSASGGGQGHYGYTF,TGCAGTGCTAGTGGGGGGGGACAGGGGCACTATGGCTACACCTTC
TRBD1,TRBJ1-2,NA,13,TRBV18,CASSPRTGVGYTF,TGTGCCAGCTCACCAAGGACAGGGGTTGGCTACACCTTC
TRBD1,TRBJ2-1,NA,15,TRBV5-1,CASSFTGGEYNEQFF,TGCGCCAGCAGCTTCACAGGGGGCGAGTACAATGAGCAGTTCTTC
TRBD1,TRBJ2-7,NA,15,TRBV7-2,CASSISTGLHYEQYF,TGTGCCAGCAGCATTTCGACAGGGCTTCACTACGAGCAGTACTTC
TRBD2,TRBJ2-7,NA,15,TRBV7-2,CASSFGGSGGGEQYF,TGTGCCAGCAGCTTCGGGGGTAGCGGGGGTGGAGAGCAGTACTTC
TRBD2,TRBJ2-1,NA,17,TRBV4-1,CASSQPLAGTSYNEQFF,TGCGCCAGCAGCCAGCCTCTAGCGGGAACATCCTACAATGAGCAGTTCTTC
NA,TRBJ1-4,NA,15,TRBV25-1,CASSEWGGTNEKLFF,TGTGCCAGCAGTGAATGGGGGGGAACTAATGAAAAACTGTTTTTT
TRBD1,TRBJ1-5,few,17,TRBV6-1,CASSERWQGGSNQPQHF,TGTGCCAGCAGTGAACGGTGGCAGGGGGGAAGCAATCAGCCCCAGCATTTT
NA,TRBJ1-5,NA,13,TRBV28,CASSLQGNQPQHF,TGTGCCAGCAGTTTACAGGGCAATCAGCCCCAGCATTTT
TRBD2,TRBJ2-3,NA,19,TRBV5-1,CASSLTHGLAGTSTDTQYF,TGCGCCAGCAGCTTGACGCATGGACTAGCGGGAACTAGCACAGATACGCAGTATTTT
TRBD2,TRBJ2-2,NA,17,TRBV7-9,CASSELVGLAGTGELFF,TGTGCCAGCAGCGAATTAGTGGGACTAGCGGGCACCGGGGAGCTGTTTTTT
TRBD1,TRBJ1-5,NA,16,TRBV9,CASSPGTGGYNQPQHF,TGTGCCAGCAGCCCCGGGACAGGGGGCTACAATCAGCCCCAGCATTTT
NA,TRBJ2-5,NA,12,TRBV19,CASSIAGETQYF,TGTGCCAGTAGTATAGCGGGAGAGACCCAGTACTTC
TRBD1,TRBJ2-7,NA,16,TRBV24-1,CATSGWGQDNDYEQYF,TGTGCCACCAGTGGTTGGGGACAGGACAATGACTACGAGCAGTACTTC
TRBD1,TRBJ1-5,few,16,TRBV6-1,CASSATGTGGNQPQHF,TGTGCCAGCAGTGCAACCGGGACAGGGGGAAATCAGCCCCAGCATTTT
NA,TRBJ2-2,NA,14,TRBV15,CATSSGGYTGELFF,TGTGCCACCAGCAGCGGGGGATACACCGGGGAGCTGTTTTTT
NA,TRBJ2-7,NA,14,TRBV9,CASSTRMLESEQYF,TGTGCCAGCAGCACCCGGATGTTGGAGAGCGAGCAGTACTTC
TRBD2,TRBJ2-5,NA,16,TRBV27,CASSLSMAGGLKTQYF,TGTGCCAGCAGTTTATCGATGGCGGGAGGGTTAAAGACCCAGTACTTC
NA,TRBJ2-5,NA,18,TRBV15,CATSSPSTDRGGWETQYF,TGTGCCACCAGCAGTCCATCAACCGACAGGGGAGGGTGGGAGACCCAGTACTTC
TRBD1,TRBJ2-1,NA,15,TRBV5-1,CASSERTGGNNEQFF,TGCGCCAGCAGCGAGAGAACAGGGGGGAACAATGAGCAGTTCTTC
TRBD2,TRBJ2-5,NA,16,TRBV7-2,CASSLGASGGEETQYF,TGTGCCAGCAGCTTAGGGGCTAGCGGGGGGGAAGAGACCCAGTACTTC
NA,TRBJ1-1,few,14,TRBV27,CASSWQGRDTEAFF,TGTGCCAGCAGTTGGCAGGGGCGCGACACTGAAGCTTTCTTT
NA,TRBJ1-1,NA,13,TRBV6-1,CASSEARTSRAFF,TGTGCCAGCAGTGAAGCGAGGACATCACGAGCTTTCTTT